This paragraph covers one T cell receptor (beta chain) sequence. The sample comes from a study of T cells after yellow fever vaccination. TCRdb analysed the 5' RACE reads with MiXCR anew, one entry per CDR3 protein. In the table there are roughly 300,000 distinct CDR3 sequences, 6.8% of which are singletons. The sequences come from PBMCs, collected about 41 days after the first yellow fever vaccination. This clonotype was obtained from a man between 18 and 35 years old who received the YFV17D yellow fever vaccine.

DNA of the CDR3: TGTGCCAGCAGCCGGGACAGAGTTATGGCCCAGCATTTT. Translation: CASSRDRVMAQHF. V gene TRBV7-2 combines with J gene TRBJ1-5; TRBD1 aligns across 7 bases. This CDR3 is built from 13 residues. The V gene's germline CDR1 is SGHTA and CDR2 FQGNSA. The V segment lost 5 bases and the J segment 11 bases; nucleotides outside the gene matches: 9.